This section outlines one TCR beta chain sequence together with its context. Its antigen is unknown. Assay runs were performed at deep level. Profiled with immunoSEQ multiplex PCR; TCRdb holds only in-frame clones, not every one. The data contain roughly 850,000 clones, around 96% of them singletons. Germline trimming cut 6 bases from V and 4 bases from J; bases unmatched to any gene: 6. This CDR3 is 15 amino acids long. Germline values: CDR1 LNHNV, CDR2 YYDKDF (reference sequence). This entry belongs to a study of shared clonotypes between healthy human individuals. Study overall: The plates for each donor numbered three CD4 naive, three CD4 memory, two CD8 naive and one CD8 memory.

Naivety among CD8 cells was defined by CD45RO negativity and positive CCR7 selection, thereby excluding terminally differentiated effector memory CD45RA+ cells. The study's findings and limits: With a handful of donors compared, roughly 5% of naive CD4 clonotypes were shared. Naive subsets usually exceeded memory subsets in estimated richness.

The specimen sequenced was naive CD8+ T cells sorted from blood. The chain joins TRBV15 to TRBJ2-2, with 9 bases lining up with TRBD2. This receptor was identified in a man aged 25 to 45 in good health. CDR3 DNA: TGTGCCACCAGTATCCTAGCGGGACTCACCGGGGAGCTGTTTTTT. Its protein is CATSILAGLTGELFF.